The rows below give T cell receptor beta chains drawn from one sample of a study of blood T cell repertoires in COVID-19. Some clones are missing from TCRdb's copy, which holds only in-frame ones; the method was immunoSEQ multiplex PCR. This table has around 100,000 clones, over 65% appearing once. The specimen was peripheral blood. All receptors come from a human donor in a cohort sampled during active COVID-19. CDR3s include the opening cysteine and the closing phenylalanine or tryptophan. A D gene is named only where the DNA matches it firmly. Some rows have no size entry. The others give once, few or many, or a class for an expanded clone.

>.|.|TRBV27|TRBJ2-2
CASSGGITNTGELFF
TGTGCCAGCAGTGGGGGGATTACGAACACCGGGGAGCTGTTTTTT
>TRBD2|.|TRBV9|TRBJ2-1
CASSGRLAGASEQFF
TGTGCCAGCAGCGGGAGACTAGCGGGAGCCTCTGAGCAGTTCTTC
>TRBD1|.|TRBV4-1|TRBJ1-2
CASSQAGTGGYGYTF
TGCGCCAGCAGCCAAGCCGGGACAGGGGGTTATGGCTACACCTTC
>.|few|TRBV27|TRBJ1-6
CASSPLGRNPNSPLHF
TGTGCCAGCAGTCCCCTTGGGAGGAACCCTAATTCACCCCTCCACTTT
>TRBD2|.|TRBV7-2|TRBJ2-1
CASSSGLAGGINEQFF
TGTGCCAGCAGCTCCGGACTAGCGGGAGGAATCAATGAGCAGTTCTTC
>TRBD1|.|TRBV3-1/TRBV3-2|TRBJ1-2
CASSQYQGAGYGYTF
TGTGCCAGCAGCCAATACCAGGGGGCTGGCTATGGCTACACCTTC
>TRBD1|.|TRBV19|TRBJ1-1
CASRGQGRTEAFF
TGTGCCAGCCGGGGACAGGGAAGAACTGAAGCTTTCTTT
>TRBD1|.|TRBV19|TRBJ2-2
CASRGQGGNTGELFF
TGTGCCAGTAGGGGACAGGGGGGGAACACCGGGGAGCTGTTTTTT
>.|.|TRBV6-1|TRBJ1-2
CASSERGWAFNYGYTF
TGTGCCAGCAGTGAAAGAGGGTGGGCCTTTAACTATGGCTACACCTTC
>.|.|TRBV11-2|TRBJ2-7
CASSLGGPTYEQYF
TGTGCCAGCAGCTTAGGCGGGCCCACCTACGAGCAGTACTTC
>TRBD1|.|TRBV19|TRBJ1-2
CASRAGQGLGYTF
TGTGCCAGTAGGGCAGGACAGGGTCTTGGCTACACCTTC
>.|.|TRBV5-5|TRBJ1-1
CASSLLLGMNTEAFF
TGTGCCAGCAGCTTGCTACTAGGCATGAACACTGAAGCTTTCTTT
>.|.|TRBV5-8|TRBJ2-7
CASSLGMGAAGGSEQYF
TGTGCCAGCAGCTTGGGAATGGGAGCCGCTGGGGGGAGCGAGCAGTACTTC
>TRBD1|.|TRBV4-3|TRBJ1-2
CASSQTGWGYGYTF
TGCGCCAGCAGCCAGACAGGGTGGGGCTATGGCTACACCTTC
>TRBD2|few|TRBV19|TRBJ2-7
CASSIAGGPYYEQYF
TGTGCCAGTAGTATAGCGGGAGGGCCTTATTACGAGCAGTACTTC
>TRBD1|.|TRBV3-1/TRBV3-2|TRBJ2-1
CASSQNPGQGYNEQFF
TGTGCCAGCAGCCAGAACCCGGGACAGGGCTACAATGAGCAGTTCTTC
>.|.|TRBV28|TRBJ1-5
CASSLRTSNQPQHF
TGTGCCAGCAGTTTACGGACAAGCAATCAGCCCCAGCATTTT
>.|.|TRBV6-2/TRBV6-3|TRBJ1-1
CASSYERTAEAFF
TGTGCCAGCAGTTATGAGAGGACAGCTGAAGCTTTCTTT
>.|.|TRBV18|TRBJ1-1
CASSMEVNTEAFF
TGTGCCAGCTCCATGGAGGTGAACACTGAAGCTTTCTTT
>.|.|TRBV18|TRBJ1-1
CASSPGTGGRNTEAFF
TGTGCCAGCTCACCTGGCACGGGGGGAAGGAACACTGAAGCTTTCTTT
>TRBD1|.|TRBV18|TRBJ2-7
CASSPRQGPYEQYF
TGTGCCAGCTCACCAAGACAGGGGCCCTACGAGCAGTACTTC
>TRBD2|few|TRBV19|TRBJ2-1
CASSIASGGAFGNEQFF
TGTGCCAGTAGTATCGCGAGCGGGGGGGCCTTTGGCAATGAGCAGTTCTTC
>.|.|TRBV6-5|TRBJ2-5
CASNYGGPQETQYF
TGTGCCAGCAACTACGGGGGGCCCCAGGAGACCCAGTACTTC
>.|.|TRBV7-8|TRBJ2-1
CASSFILNEQFF
TGTGCCAGCAGCTTTATTCTGAATGAGCAGTTCTTC
>TRBD1|.|TRBV7-9|TRBJ1-5
CASSRDRAGEPQHF
TGTGCCAGCAGCCGAGACAGGGCAGGGGAGCCCCAGCATTTT
>TRBD2|once|TRBV6-5|TRBJ2-1
CASRKYETSYEQFF
TGTGCCAGCAGGAAATATGAGACTAGCTATGAGCAGTTCTTC
>TRBD1|.|TRBV5-1|TRBJ1-2
CASSVGGQGAIGYTF
TGCGCCAGCAGCGTAGGGGGACAGGGGGCGATTGGCTACACCTTC
>.|.|TRBV7-2|TRBJ2-5
CASSLMVSGQETQYF
TGTGCCAGCAGCTTAATGGTTAGCGGCCAAGAGACCCAGTACTTC
>.|.|TRBV19|TRBJ1-4
CASSIPGLGEKLFF
TGTGCCAGTAGTATTCCAGGGTTGGGTGAAAAACTGTTTTTT
>.|once|TRBV1|TRBJ2-3
CTSSLPFKRVRADTQYF
TGCACCAGCAGTCTACCCTTTAAGCGGGTTCGCGCAGATACGCAGTATTTT
>TRBD1|.|TRBV7-9|TRBJ1-6
CASSLGQGGSPLHF
TGTGCCAGCAGCTTAGGCCAGGGGGGTTCACCCCTCCACTTT
>.|.|TRBV19|TRBJ2-5
CASSIDLEASLAGTQYF
TGTGCCAGTAGTATAGATCTTGAGGCCTCCCTGGCGGGGACCCAGTACTTC
>TRBD2|.|TRBV5-4|TRBJ2-3
CASSFPSGGGADTQYF
TGTGCCAGCAGCTTCCCGAGCGGGGGGGGTGCAGATACGCAGTATTTT
>.|once|TRBV19|TRBJ1-2
CASSTTDSYYGYTF
TGTGCCAGTAGTACAACCGACAGCTACTATGGCTACACCTTC
>TRBD1|.|TRBV28|TRBJ1-2
CASTHLQGALMVYGYTF
TGTGCCAGCACTCACCTACAGGGGGCGTTAATGGTTTATGGCTACACCTTC
>.|.|TRBV3-1/TRBV3-2|TRBJ2-1
CASSGDGFPYNEQFF
TGTGCCAGCAGCGGTGACGGGTTCCCCTACAATGAGCAGTTCTTC
>TRBD1|few|TRBV5-1|TRBJ2-7
CASRQGQAAYEQYF
TGCGCCAGCAGACAAGGACAGGCCGCCTACGAGCAGTACTTC
>.|once|TRBV5-1|TRBJ1-6
CASSLADNSPLHF
TGCGCCAGCAGCTTGGCCGATAATTCACCCCTCCACTTT
>.|.|TRBV18|TRBJ1-6
CASSPTRPDSPLHF
TGTGCCAGCTCACCAACCAGGCCCGATTCACCCCTCCACTTT
>TRBD1|.|TRBV3-1/TRBV3-2|TRBJ1-3
CASSPGQGPSGNTIYF
TGTGCCAGCAGCCCCGGACAGGGACCCTCTGGAAACACCATATATTTT
>.|.|TRBV10-2|TRBJ2-3
CASSESTRSGDTQYF
TGCGCCAGCAGTGAGTCGACTCGGTCTGGGGATACGCAGTATTTT
>TRBD1|once|TRBV18|TRBJ1-5
CASSPGTGYQPQHF
TGTGCCAGCTCACCAGGGACAGGGTATCAGCCCCAGCATTTT
>TRBD2|.|TRBV4-2|TRBJ2-7
CASSQTSGASYEQYF
TGTGCCAGCAGCCAAACTAGCGGAGCCTCCTACGAGCAGTACTTC
>TRBD1|.|TRBV7-2|TRBJ2-5
CASSRGTAQETQYF
TGTGCCAGCAGTAGAGGGACAGCCCAAGAGACCCAGTACTTC
>TRBD1|.|TRBV7-8|TRBJ2-7
CASSRTGGYEQYF
TGTGCCAGCAGCCGGACAGGGGGCTACGAGCAGTACTTC
>.|.|TRBV4-1|TRBJ1-1
CASSQEMGRLNTEAFF
TGCGCCAGCAGCCAAGAGATGGGGAGACTAAACACTGAAGCTTTCTTT
>.|few|TRBV18|TRBJ2-2
CASSPRERESSGELFF
TGTGCCAGCTCACCACGAGAGAGGGAGTCTTCCGGGGAGCTGTTTTTT
>.|.|TRBV6-5|TRBJ2-3
CASRHSDQDTQYF
TGTGCCAGCAGACACAGTGATCAGGATACGCAGTATTTT
>.|.|TRBV4-1|TRBJ1-1
CASSQRQANTEAFF
TGCGCCAGCAGCCAGAGACAGGCGAACACTGAAGCTTTCTTT
>.|.|TRBV7-2|TRBJ2-1
CASSLGNNEQFF
TGTGCCAGCAGCTTAGGTAACAATGAGCAGTTCTTC
>TRBD1|.|TRBV29-1|TRBJ2-7
CSVDMGQGTHEQYF
TGCAGCGTTGATATGGGACAGGGGACACACGAGCAGTACTTC
>.|.|TRBV2|TRBJ2-5
CASSDKLLAVQETQYF
TGTGCCAGCAGTGATAAGTTGTTAGCGGTACAAGAGACCCAGTACTTC